Each of the 13 T cell receptor beta chains below was sequenced from the same sample in a study of blood T cells in healthy people across ages. The use of a sample-barcoded 5' primer and a J-beta primer mix characterized a second PCR of roughly 7 to 12 cycles. TCRdb processed the 5' RACE reads anew with MiXCR; each CDR3 protein has one entry. The table lists roughly 1,000,000 distinct CDR3 sequences, 20% to 25% of them singletons. The sample was also reused in another study, on T cells of mothers and their children.

Sample: blood. These receptors originate from a girl between 2 and 10 years old in good health.

V usage is TRBV4-1 and J usage is TRBJ2-3; D is undetermined. V lost 0 bases and J lost 2, with 9 bases in between. The germline gives CDR1 MGHRA, CDR2 YSYEKL. The CDR3 is 15 residues long. The CDR3 sequence: CASSQEAPHTDTQYF. Here the CDR3 DNA reads TGCGCCAGCAGCCAAGAAGCCCCGCACACAGATACGCAGTATTTT.

The V gene is TRBV29-1, the J gene TRBJ2-7; D might be TRBD1 (5 bases). The V end was cut by 4 bases, the J end by 5 bases, with 15 bases between. Germline-derived CDR1 and CDR2 are SQVTM and ANQGSEA. This CDR3 has 13 residues. DNA of the CDR3: TGCAGCGTTGGAGAGGACAACGAAGACGAGCAGTACTTC. It yields the protein CSVGEDNEDEQYF.

A word on this clonotype: It is likely a read error, because the conserved phenylalanine at the end of the CDR3 is missing. The CDR3 is CATSRGVGSGANVLTL. The CDR3 region has the DNA TGTGCCACCAGCAGAGGGGTTGGCTCTGGGGCCAACGTCCTGACTCTC. V is TRBV15 and J is TRBJ2-6; D uncertain. The germline V gene has CDR1 LNHNV and CDR2 YYDKDF (reference sequence). The ends were cut back, 1 base at V and 0 bases at J, with 7 bases in the middle. The CDR3 loop spans 16 amino acids.

The chain has TRBV4-3 and TRBJ1-2, with D unclear. Germline lookup yields CDR1 LGHNA and CDR2 YSLEER. Trimming removed 0 bases from V and 0 bases from J, with 11 bases in between. The CDR3 runs to 16 residues. The chain's CDR3 is CASSQDPTGTNYGYTF. As DNA, the CDR3 is TGCGCCAGCAGCCAAGATCCGACCGGAACTAACTATGGCTACACCTTC.

This clonotype has more than one count but fewer than ten. The rearrangement joins TRBV19 to TRBJ2-4; 14 nucleotides match TRBD2. Trimming took 5 bases from V and 0 from J; bases not matched to a gene: 24. This CDR3 comprises 24 residues. CDR1 is LNHDA and CDR2 is SQIVND in the germline V gene (reference sequence). The CDR3 loop reads CASSAYKPGLAGELGRLAKNIQYF. The CDR3 region has the DNA TGTGCCAGTAGTGCGTATAAACCGGGACTAGCGGGGGAGTTAGGACGCCTAGCCAAAAACATTCAGTACTTC. The whole variable domain, filled in from reference TRBV19 and TRBJ2-4, reads DGGITQSPKYLFRKEGQNVTLSCEQNLNHDAMYWYRQDPGQGLRLIYYSQIVNDFQKGDIAEGYSVSREKKESFPLTVTSAQKNPTAFYLCASSAYKPGLAGELGRLAKNIQYFGAGTRLSVL.

This clonotype was counted only a few times. The chain uses TRBV3-1 and TRBJ2-3; tentatively, D is TRBD2 (5 bases). V dropped 5 bases and J dropped 2 bases, with 14 bases sitting between them. Germline assignment: CDR1 LGHDT and CDR2 YNNKEL (reference sequence). The CDR3 is 15 residues long. The CDR3 is CASSSLGEFTDTQYF. The CDR3 bases are TGTGCCAGCAGCAGCCTCGGGGAATTCACAGATACGCAGTATTTT.

As for this clonotype: The germline gene is not matched at one end of the junction; a read error may be the cause. The chain carries TRBV25-1 and TRBJ2-1; 9 bases map to TRBD1. The CDR3 totals 15 residues. CDR1 MGHDK and CDR2 SYGVNS come from the germline V gene. For the CDR3, the DNA is TGTGCCAGCAGTGACCGGGACAGGGTGGACAATGAGCACTTCTTC. Translation: CASSDRDRVDNEHFF.

The chain is built from TRBV6-2 or TRBV6-3 and TRBJ2-7; a possible D gene is TRBD2 (6 bases). This CDR3 has 15 amino acids. Germline CDR1 is MNHEY and CDR2 is SVGEGT. V was shortened by 5 bases and J by 6 bases, with 20 bases between the two germline ends. The CDR3 DNA sequence: TGTGCCAGCAGTATGCGGGGTCGGGCGCCGGGCGAGCAGTACTTC. Protein: CASSMRGRAPGEQYF.

The J gene is TRBJ2-4, the V gene TRBV20-1, with TRBD1 matching over 10 bases. V lost 5 bases to trimming and J lost 5 bases; unmatched junction nucleotides: 6. Germline-derived CDR1 and CDR2 are DFQATT and SNEGSKA (reference sequence). There are 14 residues in the CDR3. The CDR3 DNA reads as TGCAGTGCTGACAGGGGGCATGAACAAAACATTCAGTACTTC. Its protein product is CSADRGHEQNIQYF.

The sample holds a few counts of this clonotype. V usage is TRBV18 and J usage is TRBJ2-7, with 10 bases fitting TRBD1. V was pared by 3 bases and J by 0 bases, with 5 bases of the junction left unmatched. CDR3 length: 16 amino acids. Germline V gene sequence: CDR1 KGHSH, CDR2 LQKENI. The CDR3 spells CASSPWTGGSSYEQYF. CDR3 in DNA: TGTGCCAGCTCACCGTGGACAGGGGGAAGCTCCTACGAGCAGTACTTC.

The rearrangement joins TRBV6-5 to TRBJ2-5, with a weak D call TRBD1 (5 bases). CDR3 length equals 14 residues. CDR1 and CDR2 from the germline V gene are MNHEY and SVGAGI. Trimming stripped 6 bases from V and 2 bases from J, with 13 bases between. The CDR3 spells CASSPLTAQETQYF. The CDR3 region has the DNA TGTGCCAGCAGCCCCCTGACAGCTCAAGAGACCCAGTACTTC.

The chain recombines TRBV15 with TRBJ2-7; 8 bases map to TRBD2. The DNA matches TRBJ2-5 better at its end, which makes the J call doubtful. Germline V gene lookup returns CDR1 LNHNV and CDR2 YYDKDF (reference sequence). The CDR3 spans 13 residues. The CDR3 sequence: CATSRVAGGTQYF. As DNA, the CDR3 is TGTGCCACCAGCAGAGTGGCGGGGGGGACCCAGTACTTC.

The V call is TRBV6-5, the J call TRBJ1-5; the match to TRBD1 covers 7 bases. This CDR3 has 14 residues. Germline lookup yields CDR1 MNHEY and CDR2 SVGAGI. V lost 6 bases and J lost 8; bases outside the gene matches: 10. The CDR3 nucleotides read TGTGCCAGCAGGATAAACAGGGGAACGGAGCCCCAGCATTTT. It encodes CASRINRGTEPQHF.